This T cell receptor beta chain emerged from a study of cytomegalovirus exposure and HLA in healthy donors. In regard to this clone: Its antigen is not identified.

The study ran its PCR with 60 Vbeta and 13 Jbeta primers. The authors' processing: In a later analysis, the count reached about 80 million unique TCR beta chains, with about 9.9 million shared. The repertoire was sequenced with immunoSEQ multiplex PCR; TCRdb's copy has only in-frame clones and lacks some. The D gene and trimming were derived from the DNA, and the V and J assignments and clone size from that table. Here the sample spans about 180,000 clones, approximately 81% being singletons. Study findings and constraints: Later genetic work tied a missense DCLRE1C variant to beta-chain V and J trimming. In a later analysis, a genetic analysis reported fewer productive-TCR N-insertions in an Asian-associated ancestry cluster than the cohort average.

Germline V gene sequence: CDR1 SGHRS, CDR2 YFSETQ. The germline V and J ends were trimmed by 0 bases and 4 bases, with 16 bases remaining between them. CDR3 length: 16 amino acids. This chain connects TRBV5-1 to TRBJ2-5, with a possible D match to TRBD1 (6 bases). Input material: PBMCs. The TCR was taken from a boy under 10 years old in good health and CMV-seronegative. CDR3 protein: CASSLDLGASGETQYF. CDR3 sequence (DNA): TGCGCCAGCAGCTTGGATCTGGGGGCCAGCGGAGAGACCCAGTACTTC.